This TCR beta chain was sequenced in a study of T cells in localized non-small cell lung cancer. The study, taken as a whole, reports: In adjacent lung appeared a median around 56 of the top 100 tumor clones. Maximal T cell clonality occurred in uninvolved adjacent lung, with tumor ranking below it. Longer overall survival was seen with higher T cell density measured in blood.

Produced via immunoSEQ multiplex PCR; TCRdb's table is partial and in-frame only. Of some 30,000 clones in the sample, approximately 72% were seen once. For this clone: What it recognizes is unknown.

The germline gives CDR1 SGHRS, CDR2 YFSETQ. This CDR3 comprises 15 residues. The ends were cut back, 4 bases at V and 2 bases at J, with 13 bases in the middle. The receptor's source is a male donor at least 60 years old with stage II squamous cell lung carcinoma. The chain links TRBV5-1 to TRBJ1-3; D perhaps matches TRBD1 (5 bases). This specimen was peripheral blood, taken before any cancer treatment. In nucleotides, the CDR3 is TGCGCCAGCAGCACCACTGCGGGGGCTGGAAACACCATATATTTT. Encoded protein: CASSTTAGAGNTIYF.